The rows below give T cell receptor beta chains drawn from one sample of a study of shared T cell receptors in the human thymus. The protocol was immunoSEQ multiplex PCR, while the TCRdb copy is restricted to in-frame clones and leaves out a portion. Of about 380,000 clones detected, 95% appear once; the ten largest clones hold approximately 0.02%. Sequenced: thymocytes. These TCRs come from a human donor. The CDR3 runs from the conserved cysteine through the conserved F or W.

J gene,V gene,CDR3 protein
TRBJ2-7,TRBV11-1,CASSLRAHEQYF
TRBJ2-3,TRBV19,CASSIGGQGNPPGTQYF
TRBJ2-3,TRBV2,CAIKAFLSAQYF
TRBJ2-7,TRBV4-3,CASSQGTGESYEQYF
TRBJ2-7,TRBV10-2,CASSGQEYEQYF
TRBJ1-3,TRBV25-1,CASSEGVRTELSGNTIYF
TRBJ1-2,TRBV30,CAWSGSQGAGGYTF
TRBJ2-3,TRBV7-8,CASSFQPLSTDTQYF
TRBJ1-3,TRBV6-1,CASSEGVRGQGGTGNTIYF
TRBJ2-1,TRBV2,CATGRASGEQFF
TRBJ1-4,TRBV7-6,CASSLTFRQGVEKLFF
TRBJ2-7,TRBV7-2,CASSLVAGQYF
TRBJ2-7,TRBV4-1,CASSQGQDFKPFYEQYF
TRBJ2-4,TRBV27,CASSSNLGLAPAKNIQYF
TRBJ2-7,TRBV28,CASSFRGRSYEQYF
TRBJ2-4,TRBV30,CAWRGPLGLAVAGYQNIQYF
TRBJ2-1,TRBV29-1,CSVVVRDRVSNEQFF
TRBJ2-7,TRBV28,CASSCGTATHYEQYF
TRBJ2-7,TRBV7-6,CASSHSLGLLYEQYF
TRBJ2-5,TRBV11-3,CASSFVEETQYF
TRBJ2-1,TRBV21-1,CASSKENSVDNEQFF
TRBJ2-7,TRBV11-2,CASSFSPRTSTYEQYF
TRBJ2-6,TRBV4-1,CASSPWGVAGMMGGANVLTF
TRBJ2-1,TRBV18,CASSPQGPEQFF
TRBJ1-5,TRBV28,CASSLGSGNQPQHF
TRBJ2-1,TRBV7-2,CASTPSSTSGRGNEQFF
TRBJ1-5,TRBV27,CASSFKGQGTQHF
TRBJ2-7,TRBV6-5,CASRTGGSYEQYF
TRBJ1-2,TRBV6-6,CASSYSGIYGYTF
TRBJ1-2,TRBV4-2,CASSLLDNGYTF
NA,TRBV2,CASKVGTGRRAYEQYF
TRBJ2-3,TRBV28,CASGTTTSGASTDTQYF
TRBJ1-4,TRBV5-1,CASSGGGMPNEKLFF
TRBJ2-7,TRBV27,CASSRDRGYEQYF
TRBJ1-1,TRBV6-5,CASTRWKNTEAFF
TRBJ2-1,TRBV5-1,CASSFEDYNEQFF
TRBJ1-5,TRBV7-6,CASSLDPGQTPGNQPQHF
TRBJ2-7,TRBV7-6,CASSLGPIESSYEQYF
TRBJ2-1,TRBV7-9,CASSLGEGLEQFF
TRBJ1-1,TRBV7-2,CASSSRQWKLNEAFF
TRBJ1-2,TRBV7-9,CASSLGDRENYGYTF
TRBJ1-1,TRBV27,CASSPPQGGGTEAFF
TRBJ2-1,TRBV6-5,CASSYSFRSGYNEQFF
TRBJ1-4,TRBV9,CASSHRGTTNEKLFF
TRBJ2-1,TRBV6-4,CASRKTSGSSYNEQFF
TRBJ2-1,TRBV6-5,CASSLDRSSYNEQFF
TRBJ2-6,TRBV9,CASSPDRDVFSSGWANVLTF
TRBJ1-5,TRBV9,CASSANSQGLGDQPQHF
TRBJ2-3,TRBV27,CASQVTGLASDTQYF
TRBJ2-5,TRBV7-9,CASSEPGTSGRARETQYF
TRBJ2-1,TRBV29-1,CSVSSTSGILNEQFF
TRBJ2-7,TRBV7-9,CASSLRRESGHEQYF
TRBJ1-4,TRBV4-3,CASSQRPGTGVEKLFF